The entry that follows covers one T cell receptor beta chain sequence. The data originate from a study of blood T cell repertoires in COVID-19. CDR3 size: 18 residues. The junction had 13 bases not matched to a gene; V was cut back by 5 bases and J by 0 bases. From germline, CDR1 is MNHNY and CDR2 SVGAGI (reference sequence). Measured with immunoSEQ multiplex PCR; TCRdb has only the in-frame clones, and not every one. The data contain tens of thousands of clones, 85% to 90% of them singletons. The receptor's source is a human donor in a cohort sampled during active COVID-19. Sequencing used peripheral blood. The rearrangement joins TRBV6-6 to TRBJ1-3; TRBD1 agrees at 7 bases. The CDR3 spells CASSRTQQGPSSGNTIYF. In nucleotides, the CDR3 is TGTGCCAGCAGTCGAACTCAACAGGGGCCCTCCTCTGGAAACACCATATATTTT.